One and the same sample provided the 22 T cell receptor beta chains below, sequenced in a study of regulatory T cells in long-lasting Graves disease. Time point indicated: newly diagnosed GD, antithyroid drugs for less than 3 months. The TCR library was made from RNA that had been extracted from PBMCs in TRIzol. Arm-PCR of CDR3 regions and iRepertoire HTBI primers were used to build TCR beta libraries. Each CDR3 protein is one row after TCRdb ran MiXCR on the multiplex PCR reads. Counted here are about 400,000 distinct CDR3 sequences, over 12% occurring once; the ten biggest clones make up approximately 7.8%. In addition, the sample was reused for a study of T cells in Graves' hyperthyroidism and ophthalmopathy.

Sequenced material: peripheral blood mononuclear cells (PBMCs), taken at new diagnosis, from a patient treated with antithyroid drugs. The source of these receptors is a woman in her 40s with Graves disease.

The table lists this clonotype with many counts. The chain has TRBV19 and TRBJ2-2; 9 bases line up with TRBD1. This CDR3 spans 15 amino acids. The ends lost 4 bases at V and 1 base at J; junction bases unmatched: 1. The germline CDR1 and CDR2 sequences are LNHDA and SQIVND (reference sequence). CDR3 in amino acids: CASSRGQGNTGELFF. DNA of the CDR3: TGTGCCAGTAGTAGGGGACAGGGGAACACCGGGGAGCTGTTTTTT.

This clonotype was counted many times. V and J are TRBV7-9 and TRBJ2-7, with 14 bases lining up with TRBD2. CDR1 is SEHNR, CDR2 FQNEAQ, per germline (reference sequence). This CDR3 contains 15 residues. Trimming removed 5 bases from V and 4 bases from J; junction bases left unmatched: 4. This CDR3 is CASSDRLAGGYEQYF. CDR3 bases: TGTGCCAGCAGCGACCGACTAGCGGGAGGGTACGAGCAGTACTTC.

This clonotype was recorded at least ten times. J is TRBJ2-7 and V is TRBV5-1; D is perhaps TRBD1 (6 bases). The germline gives CDR1 SGHRS, CDR2 YFSETQ. The CDR3 is made up of 14 amino acids. The V end was cut by 2 bases, the J end by 2 bases, with 11 bases between. DNA for the CDR3: TGCGCCAGCAGCTTCGCAGGGGTGGCCTACGAGCAGTACTTC. It encodes CASSFAGVAYEQYF. Together with reference TRBV5-1 and TRBJ2-7, the CDR3 gives the full variable domain: KAGVTQTPRYLIKTRGQQVTLSCSPISGHRSVSWYQQTPGQGLQFLFEYFSETQRNKGNFPGRFSGRQFSNSRSEMNVSTLELGDSALYLCASSFAGVAYEQYFGPGTRLTVT.

This clonotype was seen at least ten times. The chain carries TRBV24-1 and TRBJ2-5, with D possibly being TRBD2 (5 bases). The CDR3 extends over 15 amino acids. Trimming cost V 7 bases and J 5 bases, with 19 bases left between them. CDR1 and CDR2 from the germline V gene are KGHDR and SFDVKD. For the CDR3, the DNA is TGTGCCACCAGCGCCGGACTTGGGGAATGGGAGACCCAGTACTTC. Protein: CATSAGLGEWETQYF.

This clonotype was observed many times. The genes are TRBV25-1 and TRBJ1-4; no reliable D call. The germline gives CDR1 MGHDK, CDR2 SYGVNS. The CDR3 sequence is 15 residues long. V dropped 1 base and J dropped 7 bases, with 13 bases sitting between them. The CDR3 reads CASSESSGAPEKLFF. CDR3 DNA: TGTGCCAGCAGTGAATCGTCGGGCGCGCCTGAAAAACTGTTTTTT.

The genes are TRBV12-3 or TRBV12-4 and TRBJ2-7, with 9 bases matching TRBD1. This CDR3 is 15 amino acids long. V shed 1 base, J shed 7 bases, and the junction held 8 bases outside the gene matches. The CDR3 loop reads CASSLGTGASEEQYF. The CDR3 DNA reads as TGTGCCAGCAGTTTAGGGACAGGGGCCTCTGAAGAGCAGTACTTC.

Ten or more counts support this clonotype. The rearrangement uses TRBV3-1 and TRBJ1-5, with 7 bases matching TRBD1. V lost 6 bases to trimming and J lost 5 bases; unmatched junction nucleotides: 7. The CDR3 spans 14 residues. Germline loops: CDR1 LGHDT, CDR2 YNNKEL (reference sequence). The CDR3 bases are TGTGCCAGCAGTCACCGACAGGGCCATCAGCCCCAGCATTTT. Encoded protein: CASSHRQGHQPQHF. The full variable domain, rest sourced from reference TRBV3-1 and TRBJ1-5, is DTAVSQTPKYLVTQMGNDKSIKCEQNLGHDTMYWYKQDSKKFLKIMFSYNNKELIINETVPNRFSPKSPDKAHLNLHINSLELGDSAVYFCASSHRQGHQPQHFGDGTRLSIL.

V is TRBV27 and J is TRBJ2-5; D may correspond to TRBD1 or TRBD2 (6 bases each). Germline V gene lookup returns CDR1 MNHEY and CDR2 SMNVEV (reference sequence). V was clipped by 5 bases and J by 2 bases, with 12 bases between them. There are 14 residues in the CDR3. The CDR3 here is CASSPGATQETQYF. In nucleotides, the CDR3 is TGTGCCAGCAGTCCGGGGGCGACTCAAGAGACCCAGTACTTC.

This clonotype was detected ten times or more. The chain joins TRBV12-5 to TRBJ1-2; D unresolved. With 0 bases removed from V and 3 bases from J, the gap between germline ends came to 14 bases. Germline V gene data show CDR1 as LGHNT and CDR2 as FRNRAP. The CDR3 loop spans 16 amino acids. This CDR3 reads CASGLVPRVGDYGYTF. CDR3 DNA sequence: TGTGCTAGTGGTTTGGTACCGAGGGTCGGAGACTATGGCTACACCTTC.

This clonotype was found many times. The CDR3 loop reads CASSPSGSGVYEQYF. The CDR3 DNA reads as TGTGCCAGCAGCCCTAGCGGGAGTGGGGTTTACGAGCAGTACTTC. The rearrangement uses TRBV3-1 and TRBJ2-7; 10 nucleotides agree with TRBD2. V lost 4 bases to trimming and J lost 4 bases; unmatched junction nucleotides: 7. Germline V gene data show CDR1 as LGHDT and CDR2 as YNNKEL (reference sequence). This CDR3 has 15 amino acids.

This clonotype was found many times. This chain connects TRBV19 to TRBJ2-2, with D perhaps matching TRBD1 (5 bases). Germline loops: CDR1 LNHDA, CDR2 SQIVND (reference sequence). CDR3 size: 13 residues. The ends were cut back, 4 bases at V and 7 bases at J, with 10 bases in the middle. The CDR3 region is CASSTQGIGELFF. In DNA form, the CDR3 reads TGTGCCAGTAGTACCCAGGGAATCGGGGAGCTGTTTTTT.

CDR3 loop: CASSLISQETQYF. CDR3 coding DNA: TGCGCCAGCAGCCTCATATCGCAAGAGACCCAGTACTTC. This chain links TRBV4-1 with TRBJ2-5; no definite D call. Germline CDR1 reads MGHRA; CDR2 reads YSYEKL. CDR3 length: 13 amino acids. Trimming took off 4 bases at V and 2 bases at J, with 8 bases between the two ends.

This clonotype was counted at least ten times. The chain combines TRBV12-3 or TRBV12-4 with TRBJ2-5, with D hard to call. The J call may not be correct, given that the DNA end is closer to TRBJ2-1. The CDR3 spans 14 residues. CDR3 region: CASSPPLDVNEQFF. The CDR3 DNA reads TGTGCCAGCAGCCCCCCTCTAGACGTGAATGAGCAGTTCTTC.

Many counts were recorded for this clonotype. The V and J genes are TRBV28 and TRBJ2-7; D unresolved. Germline loops: CDR1 MDHEN, CDR2 SYDVKM. There are 14 residues in the CDR3. Deletions cut 1 base from V and 3 bases from J, with 10 bases between. Here the CDR3 reads CASSLLGYLYEQYF. The CDR3 nucleotides read TGTGCCAGCAGTTTATTGGGGTACCTCTACGAGCAGTACTTC.

This clonotype has a handful of counts. The chain couples TRBV25-1 to TRBJ2-3, with D hard to call. The V gene lost 1 base and the J gene lost 3 bases, with 2 bases spanning the gap. The germline V gene encodes CDR1 MGHDK and CDR2 SYGVNS. The CDR3 is 12 amino acids. The CDR3 DNA reads TGTGCCAGCAGTGAATTAACAGATACGCAGTATTTT. Translation: CASSELTDTQYF.

The table lists this clonotype with many counts. The V call is TRBV20-1, the J call TRBJ2-5; 7 nucleotides agree with TRBD1. With 4 bases clipped from V and 3 bases from J, the junction kept 5 bases outside the gene matches. The CDR3 extends over 13 amino acids. In germline, CDR1 is DFQATT, CDR2 SNEGSKA (reference sequence). The CDR3 bases are TGCAGTGCTAAGGGGGCATTAAAAGAGACCCAGTACTTC. Translation gives CSAKGALKETQYF.

V gene TRBV5-1 combines with J gene TRBJ1-6, with D perhaps matching TRBD1 (6 bases). Trimming cost V 3 bases and J 3 bases, with 7 bases left between them. The length of the CDR3 is 14 residues. Germline-derived CDR1 and CDR2 are SGHRS and YFSETQ. CDR3 nucleotide sequence: TGCGCCAGCAGCTCGGACAGCTATAATTCACCCCTCCACTTT. Amino acids: CASSSDSYNSPLHF.

The chain has TRBV28 and TRBJ2-5; tentatively, D is TRBD1 (5 bases). This CDR3 comprises 15 residues. Germline V gene sequence: CDR1 MDHEN, CDR2 SYDVKM. The V and J ends lost 8 bases and 1 base respectively, with 17 bases between them. DNA for the CDR3: TGTGCCAGCTCACCCAGGGTGATTGGCCAAGAGACCCAGTACTTC. Protein: CASSPRVIGQETQYF.

The V and J genes are TRBV13 and TRBJ2-2; 10 nucleotides line up with TRBD2. The CDR3 length is 17 residues. V lost 1 base, J lost 6 bases, and 8 bases stayed unmatched. Germline V CDR1 and CDR2: PRHDT, FYEKMQ (reference sequence). The CDR3 DNA is TGTGCCAGCAGCTTAGACGCTAGCGGGAGCGGCCCCGGGGAGCTGTTTTTT. This translates into CASSLDASGSGPGELFF. Together with reference TRBV13 and TRBJ2-2, the CDR3 gives the full variable domain: AAGVIQSPRHLIKEKRETATLKCYPIPRHDTVYWYQQGPGQDPQFLISFYEKMQSDKGSIPDRFSAQQFSDYHSELNMSSLELGDSALYFCASSLDASGSGPGELFFGEGSRLTVL.

This clonotype was recorded many times. The chain couples TRBV7-2 to TRBJ2-6; D remains unclear. The CDR3 is made up of 15 amino acids. Looked up from germline, CDR1 is SGHTA and CDR2 is FQGNSA. The V and J ends lost 0 bases and 9 bases respectively, with 12 bases between them. The CDR3, as DNA: TGTGCCAGCAGCTTAGCGCGTGGGTCCCACAACGTCCTGACTTTC. Translation gives CASSLARGSHNVLTF.

This clonotype was seen many times. The chain recombines TRBV28 with TRBJ2-7, with D possibly matching TRBD1 (6 bases). The V end lost 5 bases, the J end lost 3 bases, and 17 bases lay between the germline ends. Germline assignment: CDR1 MDHEN and CDR2 SYDVKM. CDR3 size: 15 residues. CDR3 bases: TGTGCCAGCAGTGGTACTCAGGGGCGCCTCTACGAGCAGTACTTC. It codes for CASSGTQGRLYEQYF. The entire variable domain, with the rest obtained from reference TRBV28 and TRBJ2-7, is as follows: DVKVTQSSRYLVKRTGEKVFLECVQDMDHENMFWYRQDPGLGLRLIYFSYDVKMKEKGDIPEGYSVSREKKERFSLILESASTNQTSMYLCASSGTQGRLYEQYFGPGTRLTVT.

This clonotype was seen only a few times. The chain joins TRBV6-1 to TRBJ2-5; the match to TRBD1 covers 9 bases. The CDR3 extends over 13 amino acids. The V gene end was trimmed by 6 bases and the J gene end by 4 bases; junction bases not matched to a gene: 3. In germline, CDR1 is MNHNS, CDR2 SASEGT. CDR3 residues: CASSRDRVETQYF. CDR3 nucleotides: TGTGCCAGCAGCAGGGACAGGGTAGAGACCCAGTACTTC.